These 3 T cell receptor beta chains were all obtained from the same sample, sequenced in a study of cytomegalovirus exposure and HLA in healthy donors. PCR was performed using 60 Vbeta and 13 Jbeta primers. The method was immunoSEQ multiplex PCR; TCRdb's version includes in-frame clones alone and lacks a portion of them. The data show 60,000 to 85,000 clones, roughly 84% seen once. Sequenced sample: PBMCs. The receptor set was obtained from a man in his sixties or seventies in good health and CMV-seropositive.

The CDR3 bases are TGTGCCAGCAGACTGACTAGCGCTAACTACAATGAGCAGTTCTTC. It specifies CASRLTSANYNEQFF. The chain has TRBV2 and TRBJ2-1; 8 nucleotides line up with TRBD2. Germline loops: CDR1 SNHLY, CDR2 FYNNEI. The CDR3 runs to 15 residues. Trimming took 6 bases from V and 3 from J; bases not matched to a gene: 7.

The rearrangement uses TRBV27 and TRBJ1-1; unclear D gene. Germline V CDR1 and CDR2: MNHEY, SMNVEV (reference sequence). The CDR3 spans 13 residues. Between the trimmed V and J ends, which lost 3 bases and 0 bases, there was a span of 5 bases. The CDR3 is CASSFGLNTEAFF. As DNA, the CDR3 is TGTGCCAGCAGTTTCGGTCTGAACACTGAAGCTTTCTTT.

Turning to this clone: A much larger clone lies a single base off, so this may be a read error. J is TRBJ1-1 and V is TRBV7-9; D gene ambiguous. V was cut by 3 bases and J by 1 base, with 6 bases left in between. The CDR3 spans 13 residues. Germline lookup yields CDR1 SEHNR and CDR2 FQNEAQ (reference sequence). The CDR3 loop is CASSFPGNTEAFF. CDR3 sequence (DNA): TGTGCCAGCAGCTTCCCAGGGAACACTGAAGCTTTCTTT. Combining the CDR3 with reference TRBV7-9 and TRBJ1-1 gives the whole variable domain DTGVSQNPRHKITKRGQNVTFRCDPISEHNRLYWYRQTLGQGPEFLTYFQNEAQLEKSRLLSDRFSAERPKGSFSTLEIQRTEQGDSAMYLCASSFPGNTEAFFGQGTRLTVV.